The 6 T cell receptor beta chains in this list originate from one sample, sequenced in a study of T cell changes during pregnancy in multiple sclerosis. Using immunoSEQ multiplex PCR, the repertoire was profiled, and TCRdb retains in-frame clones only, with some absent. The sample shows fewer than 50,000 clones, roughly 93% of them seen only once. The sample consisted of CD8+ T cells from peripheral blood mononuclear cells, taken in the third trimester of pregnancy. These receptors all stem from a female donor with multiple sclerosis, enrolled in a pregnancy study.

V and J are TRBV4-1 and TRBJ2-2, with 10 nucleotides matching TRBD2. Trimming removed 2 bases from V and 7 bases from J; junction bases left unmatched: 13. CDR1 is MGHRA and CDR2 is YSYEKL in the germline V gene. The CDR3 is 18 amino acids. The CDR3 here is CASSQWAPTSGLNGELFF. CDR3 sequence (DNA): TGCGCCAGCAGCCAATGGGCCCCGACTAGCGGGTTAAACGGGGAGCTGTTTTTT.

V and J are TRBV5-1 and TRBJ1-1, with 7 bases identical to TRBD1. The trim removed 2 bases at V and 2 bases at J, leaving 6 bases unmatched. The V gene's germline CDR1 is SGHRS and CDR2 YFSETQ. The CDR3 length is 15 residues. The CDR3 nucleotides are TGCGCCAGCAGCTTTTTAGGGACAGACAACACTGAAGCTTTCTTT. Its translation: CASSFLGTDNTEAFF.

V is TRBV28 and J is TRBJ2-7; 12 bases agree with TRBD2. Germline V gene data show CDR1 as MDHEN and CDR2 as SYDVKM. The CDR3 covers 15 residues. Losses at the gene ends were 2 bases for V and 4 bases for J; bases not matched to a gene: 3. The CDR3 reads CASSLKTSGSYEQYF. The CDR3 DNA reads as TGTGCCAGCAGTTTAAAGACTAGCGGGAGTTACGAGCAGTACTTC.

The chain carries TRBV27 and TRBJ2-6; 8 bases match TRBD1. Germline V gene sequence: CDR1 MNHEY, CDR2 SMNVEV (reference sequence). The V segment lost 5 bases and the J segment 0 bases; nucleotides outside the gene matches: 6. The length of the CDR3 is 17 residues. The chain's CDR3 is CASSPRDRLSGANVLTF. The DNA of the CDR3 is TGTGCCAGCAGTCCCCGGGACAGGCTCTCTGGGGCCAACGTCCTGACTTTC. Together with reference TRBV27 and TRBJ2-6, the CDR3 gives the full variable domain: EAQVTQNPRYLITVTGKKLTVTCSQNMNHEYMSWYRQDPGLGLRQIYYSMNVEVTDKGDVPEGYKVSRKEKRNFPLILESPSPNQTSLYFCASSPRDRLSGANVLTFGAGSRLTVL.

The chain joins TRBV9 to TRBJ2-1; 9 bases are a match to TRBD2. The CDR3 covers 14 residues. Germline CDR1 reads SGDLS; CDR2 reads YYNGEE. The junction had 0 bases not matched to a gene; V was cut back by 1 base and J by 4 bases. The CDR3 coding sequence is TGTGCCAGCAGCGTAAGCGGGAGGTACAATGAGCAGTTCTTC. This gives the protein CASSVSGRYNEQFF. Full variable domain (remainder filled in from reference TRBV9 and TRBJ2-1): DSGVTQTPKHLITATGQRVTLRCSPRSGDLSVYWYQQSLDQGLQFLIQYYNGEERAKGNILERFSAQQFPDLHSELNLSSLELGDSALYFCASSVSGRYNEQFFGPGTRLTVL.

The rearrangement links TRBV27 to TRBJ2-3; D perhaps matches TRBD1 (7 bases). V dropped 0 bases and J dropped 2 bases, with 18 bases sitting between them. This CDR3 is built from 18 residues. The V gene's germline CDR1 is MNHEY and CDR2 SMNVEV (reference sequence). The chain's CDR3 is CASSLSIVRGTATDTQYF. As DNA, the CDR3 is TGTGCCAGCAGTTTATCCATTGTTCGGGGGACAGCCACAGATACGCAGTATTTT.